The 12 T cell receptor beta chains in this list originate from one sample, sequenced in a study of T cell responses to AZD1222 COVID-19 vaccine. Method: immunoSEQ multiplex PCR; TCRdb's copy keeps in-frame clones and lacks some. This table holds approximately 190,000 clones, around 93% found once. This specimen was peripheral blood, taken 28 days after the second AZD1222 dose. These receptors were collected from an adult who received the AZD1222 COVID-19 vaccine.

The chain combines TRBV5-1 with TRBJ2-3; 9 bases match TRBD2. The CDR3 runs to 15 residues. In germline, CDR1 is SGHRS, CDR2 YFSETQ. Trimming at V came to 2 bases and at J to 1 base, leaving 2 bases not matched to a gene. The CDR3 loop reads CASSLPSGGTDTQYF. The CDR3 region has the DNA TGCGCCAGCAGCTTACCTAGCGGGGGCACAGATACGCAGTATTTT.

The chain joins TRBV29-1 to TRBJ2-1; 12 bases match TRBD2. V lost 4 bases and J lost 6; bases outside the gene matches: 1. Looked up from germline, CDR1 is SQVTM and CDR2 is ANQGSEA. This CDR3 region has 13 residues. In DNA form, the CDR3 reads TGCAGCGTTGCTAGCGGGGGGGCCAATGAGCAGTTCTTC. Translation gives CSVASGGANEQFF.

V usage is TRBV7-9 and J usage is TRBJ2-6; D is uncertain. The germline V gene encodes CDR1 SEHNR and CDR2 FQNEAQ (reference sequence). The V and J ends lost 1 base and 0 bases respectively, with 16 bases between them. This CDR3 spans 19 amino acids. In DNA form, the CDR3 reads TGTGCCAGCAGCTTAGTGCTGCGGACGGTAAACTCTGGGGCCAACGTCCTGACTTTC. This codes for CASSLVLRTVNSGANVLTF.

J is TRBJ1-1 and V is TRBV14; D might be TRBD1 (6 bases). The CDR3 covers 15 residues. Germline V lookup: CDR1 SGHDN, CDR2 FVKESK. V shed 2 bases and J shed 2 bases, with 12 bases lying between them. The CDR3 is CASSQRGQGNTEAFF. CDR3 nucleotides: TGTGCCAGCAGCCAACGGGGGCAGGGAAACACTGAAGCTTTCTTT.

The chain has TRBV9 and TRBJ2-2; possibly TRBD1 for D (7 bases). This CDR3 comprises 17 residues. In germline, CDR1 is SGDLS, CDR2 YYNGEE. V was clipped by 3 bases and J by 2 bases, with 17 bases between them. The CDR3 loop is CASSARGGTVNTGELFF. The CDR3 coding sequence is TGTGCCAGCAGCGCCCGGGGCGGGACAGTAAACACCGGGGAGCTGTTTTTT.

This chain joins TRBV18 and TRBJ1-2; D gene uncertain. The CDR3 runs to 15 residues. V was pared by 0 bases and J by 3 bases, with 11 bases between. CDR1 is KGHSH and CDR2 is LQKENI in the germline V gene. CDR3 sequence: CASSPPATTHYGYTF. The CDR3, as DNA: TGTGCCAGCTCACCACCTGCCACCACGCACTATGGCTACACCTTC.

The V and J genes are TRBV4-1 and TRBJ2-1, with TRBD1 matching over 7 bases. With 0 bases clipped from V and 1 base from J, the junction kept 3 bases outside the gene matches. The CDR3 runs 16 residues. Germline CDR1 and CDR2: MGHRA and YSYEKL. The CDR3 sequence: CASSQDRTGSYNEQFF. Here the CDR3 DNA reads TGCGCCAGCAGCCAAGACCGGACAGGATCCTACAATGAGCAGTTCTTC.

The chain has TRBV25-1 and TRBJ2-2; D is uncertain. This CDR3 is built from 16 residues. Germline V gene sequence: CDR1 MGHDK, CDR2 SYGVNS. Trimming stripped 0 bases from V and 1 base from J, with 9 bases between. Here the CDR3 reads CASSEYLGRNTGELFF. The CDR3 DNA reads TGTGCCAGCAGTGAATATTTGGGCCGGAACACCGGGGAGCTGTTTTTT.

J is TRBJ1-5 and V is TRBV2; D is possibly TRBD1 (6 bases). CDR1 and CDR2 from the germline V gene are SNHLY and FYNNEI. The CDR3 is 16 residues long. Trimming removed 2 bases at V and 2 bases at J, with 13 bases between. This chain's CDR3 is CASSELGSGGNQPQHF. The CDR3 nucleotides are TGTGCCAGCAGTGAATTAGGGTCAGGGGGCAATCAGCCCCAGCATTTT.

The table lists this clone with a few counts. The chain combines TRBV4-1 with TRBJ2-5, with D unresolved. The CDR3 has 13 residues. V was pared by 3 bases and J by 5 bases, with 10 bases between. Germline V lookup: CDR1 MGHRA, CDR2 YSYEKL. The CDR3 here is CASSQGILETQYF. CDR3 DNA sequence: TGCGCCAGCAGCCAGGGGATCTTGGAGACCCAGTACTTC.

The chain carries TRBV3-1 (or the pseudogene TRBV3-2) and TRBJ2-2; D unclear. The CDR3 sequence is 12 residues long. The germline gives CDR1 LGHDT, CDR2 YNNKEL (reference sequence). V gave up 4 bases and J gave up 2 bases, with 2 bases separating them. CDR3 sequence (DNA): TGTGCCAGCAGCCGAAACACCGGGGAGCTGTTTTTT. It is translated as CASSRNTGELFF.

J is TRBJ1-6 and V is TRBV5-5; possible D gene TRBD1, 5 bases. CDR1 and CDR2 (germline): SGHKS, YYEKEE (reference sequence). Trimming shortened V by 4 bases and J by 5 bases, and 13 bases separated the two germline ends. The CDR3 runs to 15 residues. The CDR3 bases are TGTGCCAGCAGCCGCCAGACAGATAATAATTCACCCCTCCACTTT. This gives the protein CASSRQTDNNSPLHF.